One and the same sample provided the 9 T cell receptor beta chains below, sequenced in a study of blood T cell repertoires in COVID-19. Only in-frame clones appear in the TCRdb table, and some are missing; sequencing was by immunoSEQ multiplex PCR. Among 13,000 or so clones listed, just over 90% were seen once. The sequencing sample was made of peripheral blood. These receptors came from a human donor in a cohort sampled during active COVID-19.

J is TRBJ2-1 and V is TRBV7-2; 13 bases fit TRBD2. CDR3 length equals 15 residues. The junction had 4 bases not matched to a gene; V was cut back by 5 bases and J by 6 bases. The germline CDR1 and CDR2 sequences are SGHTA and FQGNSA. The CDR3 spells CASSRGTSGTNEQFF. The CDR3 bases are TGTGCCAGCAGCCGTGGGACTAGCGGGACCAATGAGCAGTTCTTC.

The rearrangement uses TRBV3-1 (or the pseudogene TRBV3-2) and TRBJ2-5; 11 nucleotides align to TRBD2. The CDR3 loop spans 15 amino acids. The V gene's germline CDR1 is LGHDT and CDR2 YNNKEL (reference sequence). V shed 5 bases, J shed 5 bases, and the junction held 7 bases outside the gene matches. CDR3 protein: CASSALAGGSETQYF. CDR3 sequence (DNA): TGTGCCAGCAGCGCTCTAGCGGGAGGATCTGAGACCCAGTACTTC.

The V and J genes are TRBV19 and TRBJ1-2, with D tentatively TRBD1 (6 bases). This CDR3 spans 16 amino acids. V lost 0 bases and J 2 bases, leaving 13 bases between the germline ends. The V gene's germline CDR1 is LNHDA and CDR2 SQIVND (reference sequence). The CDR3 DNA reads TGTGCCAGTAGTATAGAAGGGGACACGATCAACTATGGCTACACCTTC. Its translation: CASSIEGDTINYGYTF.

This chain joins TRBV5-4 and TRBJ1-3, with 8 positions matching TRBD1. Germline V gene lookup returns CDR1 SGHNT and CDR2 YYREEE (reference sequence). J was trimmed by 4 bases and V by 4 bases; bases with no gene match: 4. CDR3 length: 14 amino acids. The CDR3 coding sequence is TGTGCCAGCAGCACCAGGGGGCTCGGAAACACCATATATTTT. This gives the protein CASSTRGLGNTIYF.

CDR3 nucleotides: TGTGCCAGTAGTAGAACGACAGGTTCCGGGGACGAGCAGTACTTC. The encoded protein is CASSRTTGSGDEQYF. The chain employs TRBV19 and TRBJ2-7; TRBD1 might be the D (6 bases). The CDR3 has 15 amino acids. V lost 4 bases, J lost 5 bases, and 18 bases lay in between. Germline CDR1 reads LNHDA; CDR2 reads SQIVND (reference sequence). Full variable domain (rest looked up from reference TRBV19 and TRBJ2-7): DGGITQSPKYLFRKEGQNVTLSCEQNLNHDAMYWYRQDPGQGLRLIYYSQIVNDFQKGDIAEGYSVSREKKESFPLTVTSAQKNPTAFYLCASSRTTGSGDEQYFGPGTRLTVT.

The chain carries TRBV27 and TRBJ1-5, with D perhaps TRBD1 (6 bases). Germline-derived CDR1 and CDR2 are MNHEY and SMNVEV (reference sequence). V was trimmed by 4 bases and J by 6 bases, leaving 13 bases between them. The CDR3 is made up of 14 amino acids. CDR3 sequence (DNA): TGTGCCAGCAGTTCTACAGGGCGGCTTCAGCCCCAGCATTTT. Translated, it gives CASSSTGRLQPQHF.

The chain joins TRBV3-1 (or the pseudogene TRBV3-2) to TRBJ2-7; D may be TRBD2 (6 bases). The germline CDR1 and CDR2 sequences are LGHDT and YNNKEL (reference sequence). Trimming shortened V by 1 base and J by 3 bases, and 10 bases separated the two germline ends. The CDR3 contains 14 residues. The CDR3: CASSQVGGRYEQYF. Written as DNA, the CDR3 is TGTGCCAGCAGCCAAGTGGGGGGTCGCTACGAGCAGTACTTC.

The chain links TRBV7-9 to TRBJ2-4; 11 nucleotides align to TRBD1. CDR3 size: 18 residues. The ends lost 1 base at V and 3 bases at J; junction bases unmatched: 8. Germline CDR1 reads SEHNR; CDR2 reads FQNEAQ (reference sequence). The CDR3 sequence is CASSLDHPGQGVKNIQYF. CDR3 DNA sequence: TGTGCCAGCAGCTTAGATCACCCGGGACAGGGGGTCAAAAACATTCAGTACTTC.

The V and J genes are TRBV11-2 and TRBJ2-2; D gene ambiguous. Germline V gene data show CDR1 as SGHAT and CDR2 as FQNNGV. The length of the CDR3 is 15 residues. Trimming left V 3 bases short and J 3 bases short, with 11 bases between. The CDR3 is CASSFMRLDTGELFF. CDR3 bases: TGTGCCAGCAGCTTCATGCGTCTGGACACCGGGGAGCTGTTTTTT.